The 13 T cell receptor beta chains in this list originate from one sample, sequenced in a study of response to subunit inactivated influenza vaccine. TCRdb used MiXCR to reprocess the RT-PCR reads, holding one entry per CDR3 protein. The table has 700,000 to 900,000 distinct CDR3 sequences, over 20% seen once. This sample comprised PBMCs from blood, obtained less than 6 days after vaccination. These receptors were taken from a man in his fifties or sixties who received an inactivated influenza vaccine.

The sample holds a few counts of this clonotype. The chain couples TRBV20-1 to TRBJ2-3, with 11 bases that match TRBD2. J lost 2 bases, V lost 3 bases, and 7 bases had no gene match. The CDR3 contains 16 residues. Germline V CDR1 and CDR2: DFQATT, SNEGSKA (reference sequence). The CDR3 DNA reads TGCAGTGCTAGCTTCCGACTAGCGGGATACACAGATACGCAGTATTTT. As protein: CSASFRLAGYTDTQYF.

V is TRBV4-3 and J is TRBJ1-2; D gene unclear. Germline V CDR1 and CDR2: LGHNA, YSLEER. The CDR3 consists of 17 residues. Trimming cost V 3 bases and J 4 bases, with 21 bases left between them. The CDR3 DNA reads as TGCGCCAGCAGCCAGGAAAGTAATGGGCCCCTAAGCTATGGCTACACCTTC. It translates to CASSQESNGPLSYGYTF.

The chain employs TRBV5-5 and TRBJ2-3; perhaps TRBD2 as D (5 bases). Germline values: CDR1 SGHKS, CDR2 YYEKEE (reference sequence). This CDR3 has 14 amino acids. V gave up 1 base and J gave up 2 bases, with 8 bases separating them. CDR3 amino acids: CASSLSGLTDTQYF. The DNA for the CDR3 is TGTGCCAGCAGCTTGTCTGGACTCACAGATACGCAGTATTTT.

The chain carries TRBV7-2 and TRBJ2-7, with TRBD1 identical over 11 bases. Germline V lookup: CDR1 SGHTA, CDR2 FQGNSA. The CDR3 extends over 15 amino acids. With V trimmed by 5 bases and J by 6 bases, 9 bases remained unmatched. The CDR3 DNA sequence: TGTGCCAGCAGCGGGGGGACAGGGGGAAGGGGCGAGCAGTACTTC. Its translation is CASSGGTGGRGEQYF.

The DNA of the CDR3 is TGCAGTGCGGTCCGTGGGGGGCGGAACACTGAAGCTTTCTTT. Protein sequence: CSAVRGGRNTEAFF. The gene calls are TRBV20-1 and TRBJ1-1; perhaps TRBD1 as D (6 bases). Trimming cost V 6 bases and J 1 base, with 15 bases left between them. CDR3 length: 14 amino acids. Germline V gene data show CDR1 as DFQATT and CDR2 as SNEGSKA (reference sequence).

The rearrangement joins TRBV6-2 or TRBV6-3 to TRBJ2-7; 7 bases map to TRBD2. Trimming at V came to 6 bases and at J to 2 bases, leaving 10 bases not matched to a gene. The CDR3 is 15 residues long. The germline gives CDR1 MNHEY, CDR2 SVGEGT. Here the CDR3 reads CASRLGGTGAYEQYF. Here the CDR3 DNA reads TGTGCCAGCAGGCTGGGGGGGACGGGGGCCTACGAGCAGTACTTC.

The V call is TRBV4-3, the J call TRBJ2-3; D is possibly TRBD1 (5 bases). The CDR3 runs to 15 residues. V was cut by 3 bases and J by 1 base, with 11 bases left in between. The germline CDR1 and CDR2 sequences are LGHNA and YSLEER. CDR3 nucleotide sequence: TGCGCCAGCAGCCAGGGCCTAGGGGGCACAGATACGCAGTATTTT. This gives the protein CASSQGLGGTDTQYF.

At least ten counts were recorded for this clonotype. The chain employs TRBV10-3 and TRBJ2-7, with D possibly TRBD1 on 5 matching bases. V lost 9 bases and J 0 bases, leaving 6 bases between the germline ends. Germline assignment: CDR1 ENHRY and CDR2 SYGVKD. CDR3 length: 11 residues. The DNA of the CDR3 is TGTGCCATTCAGGGCTCCTACGAGCAGTACTTC. Its translation is CAIQGSYEQYF.

The rearrangement links TRBV5-1 to TRBJ2-7; perhaps TRBD2 as D (6 bases). The CDR3 loop spans 19 amino acids. Germline V gene data show CDR1 as SGHRS and CDR2 as YFSETQ. The germline V and J ends were trimmed by 2 bases and 0 bases, with 24 bases remaining between them. Here the CDR3 DNA reads TGCGCCAGCAGCTTTCGGTTGGAGGGCGCTTTATCAAGCTCCTACGAGCAGTACTTC. Translated, it gives CASSFRLEGALSSSYEQYF.

In this sample, this clonotype turned up a few times. The chain combines TRBV10-2 with TRBJ1-6; D is undetermined. The CDR3 spans 15 residues. The ends were cut back, 6 bases at V and 0 bases at J, with 9 bases in the middle. Germline V gives CDR1 WSHSY, CDR2 SAAADI. This CDR3 is CASRAKSSYNSPLHF. The CDR3 coding sequence is TGCGCCAGCAGAGCAAAGAGCTCCTATAATTCACCCCTCCACTTT.

Ten or more counts support this clonotype. V is TRBV7-2 and J is TRBJ2-1; either TRBD1 or TRBD2 may fit D (5 bases each). The germline V and J ends were trimmed by 4 bases and 0 bases, with 10 bases remaining between them. Germline lookup yields CDR1 SGHTA and CDR2 FQGNSA. This CDR3 is built from 15 residues. CDR3 sequence reads: CASSSGRSSYNEQFF. In DNA, the CDR3 is TGTGCCAGCAGCTCGGGACGGTCCTCCTACAATGAGCAGTTCTTC.

The CDR3 is CSAPDWSTSEQFF. In DNA form, the CDR3 reads TGCAGTGCCCCTGACTGGTCCACAAGTGAGCAGTTCTTC. This chain joins TRBV20-1 and TRBJ2-1; D unclear. The germline gives CDR1 DFQATT, CDR2 SNEGSKA (reference sequence). Between the trimmed V and J ends, which lost 6 bases and 9 bases, there was a span of 18 bases. This CDR3 contains 13 residues.

This clonotype showed up just a few times. The V gene is TRBV11-2, the J gene TRBJ2-7, with a weak D call TRBD2 (5 bases). CDR1 and CDR2 from the germline V gene are SGHAT and FQNNGV. The CDR3 loop spans 12 amino acids. With 6 bases removed from V and 3 bases from J, the gap between germline ends came to 9 bases. For the CDR3, the DNA is TGTGCCAGCAGACAAACTAGCTACGAGCAGTACTTC. Residues: CASRQTSYEQYF. Drawing the rest from reference TRBV11-2 and TRBJ2-7, the complete variable domain is EAGVAQSPRYKIIEKRQSVAFWCNPISGHATLYWYQQILGQGPKLLIQFQNNGVVDDSQLPKDRFSAERLKGVDSTLKIQPAKLEDSAVYLCASRQTSYEQYFGPGTRLTVT.